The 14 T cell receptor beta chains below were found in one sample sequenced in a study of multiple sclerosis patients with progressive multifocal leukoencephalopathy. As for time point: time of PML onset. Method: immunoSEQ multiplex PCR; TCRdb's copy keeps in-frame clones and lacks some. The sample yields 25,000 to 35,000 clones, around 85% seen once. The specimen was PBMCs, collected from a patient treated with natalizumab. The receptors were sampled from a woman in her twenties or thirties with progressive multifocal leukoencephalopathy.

CDR3 sequence: CASSLAAVPYEQYF. As DNA, the CDR3 is TGTGCCAGCAGCTTAGCGGCAGTTCCCTACGAGCAGTACTTC. The chain employs TRBV7-2 and TRBJ2-7; the D is unclear. CDR3 length: 14 amino acids. Trimming pared 0 bases from V and 2 bases from J, leaving 8 bases between. The germline CDR1 and CDR2 sequences are SGHTA and FQGNSA. The full variable domain, with the rest looked up from reference TRBV7-2 and TRBJ2-7, is GAGVSQSPSNKVTEKGKDVELRCDPISGHTALYWYRQSLGQGLEFLIYFQGNSAPDKSGLPSDRFSAERTGGSVSTLTIQRTQQEDSAVYLCASSLAAVPYEQYFGPGTRLTVT.

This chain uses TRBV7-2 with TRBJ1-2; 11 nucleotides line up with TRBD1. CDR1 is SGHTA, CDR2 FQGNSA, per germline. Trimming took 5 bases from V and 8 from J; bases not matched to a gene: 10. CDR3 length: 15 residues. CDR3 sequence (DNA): TGTGCCAGCAGCGACCGGGACAGGGGGAATAGGGGCTACACCTTC. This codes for CASSDRDRGNRGYTF. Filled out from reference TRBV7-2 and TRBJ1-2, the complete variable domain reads GAGVSQSPSNKVTEKGKDVELRCDPISGHTALYWYRQSLGQGLEFLIYFQGNSAPDKSGLPSDRFSAERTGGSVSTLTIQRTQQEDSAVYLCASSDRDRGNRGYTFGSGTRLTVV.

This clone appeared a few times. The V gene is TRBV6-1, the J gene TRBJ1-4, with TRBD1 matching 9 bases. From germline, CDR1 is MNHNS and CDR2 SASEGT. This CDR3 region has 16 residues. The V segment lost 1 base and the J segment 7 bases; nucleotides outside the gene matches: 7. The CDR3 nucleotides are TGTGCCAGCAGTGAAGTGGGGACAGGGAGTGGTGAAAAACTGTTTTTT. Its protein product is CASSEVGTGSGEKLFF.

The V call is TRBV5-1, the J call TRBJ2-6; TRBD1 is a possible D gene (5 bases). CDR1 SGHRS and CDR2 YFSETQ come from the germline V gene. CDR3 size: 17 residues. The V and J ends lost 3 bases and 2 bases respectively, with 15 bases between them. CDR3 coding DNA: TGCGCCAGCAGCTGGTCCAGGGAATTCGCTGGGGCCAACGTCCTGACTTTC. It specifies CASSWSREFAGANVLTF.

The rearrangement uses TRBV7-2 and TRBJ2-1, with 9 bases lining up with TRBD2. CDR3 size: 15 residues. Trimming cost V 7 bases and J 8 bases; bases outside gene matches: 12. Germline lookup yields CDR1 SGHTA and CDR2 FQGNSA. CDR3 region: CASTPFGLAGHEQFF. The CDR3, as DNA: TGTGCCAGCACCCCTTTTGGCCTAGCGGGACATGAGCAGTTCTTC.

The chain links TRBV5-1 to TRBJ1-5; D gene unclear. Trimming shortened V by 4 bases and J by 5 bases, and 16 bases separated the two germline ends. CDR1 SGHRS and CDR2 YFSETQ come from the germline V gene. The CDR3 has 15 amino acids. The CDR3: CASSPEPGSYQPQHF. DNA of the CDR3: TGCGCCAGCAGCCCCGAACCTGGTTCATATCAGCCCCAGCATTTT.

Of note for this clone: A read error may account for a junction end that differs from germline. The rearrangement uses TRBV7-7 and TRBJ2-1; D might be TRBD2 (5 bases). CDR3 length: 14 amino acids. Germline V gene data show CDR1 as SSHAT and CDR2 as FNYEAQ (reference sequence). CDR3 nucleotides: TGTGCTAGCAGCCTTGAGGGATCCTACAATGAGCAGTTCTTC. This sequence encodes CASSLEGSYNEQFF.

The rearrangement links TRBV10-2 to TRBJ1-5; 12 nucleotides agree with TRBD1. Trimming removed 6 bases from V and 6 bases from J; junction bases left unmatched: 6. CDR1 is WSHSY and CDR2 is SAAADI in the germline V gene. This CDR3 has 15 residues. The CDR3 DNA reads TGCGCCAGCAGACCCGGGACAGGGGGCGGTCAGCCCCAGCATTTT. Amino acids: CASRPGTGGGQPQHF.

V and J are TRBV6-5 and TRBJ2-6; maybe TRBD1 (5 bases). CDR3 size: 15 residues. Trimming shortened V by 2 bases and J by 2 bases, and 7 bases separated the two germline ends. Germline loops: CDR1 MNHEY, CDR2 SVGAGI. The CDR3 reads CASSYLRAGANVLTF. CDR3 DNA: TGTGCCAGCAGTTACCTCAGGGCTGGGGCCAACGTCCTGACTTTC.

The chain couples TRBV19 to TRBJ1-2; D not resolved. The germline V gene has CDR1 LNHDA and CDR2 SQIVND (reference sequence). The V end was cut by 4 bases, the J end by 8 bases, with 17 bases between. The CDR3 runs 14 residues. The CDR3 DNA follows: TGTGCCAGTAGTAAGACGATTTTGGGCCGAGGCTACACCTTC. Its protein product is CASSKTILGRGYTF.

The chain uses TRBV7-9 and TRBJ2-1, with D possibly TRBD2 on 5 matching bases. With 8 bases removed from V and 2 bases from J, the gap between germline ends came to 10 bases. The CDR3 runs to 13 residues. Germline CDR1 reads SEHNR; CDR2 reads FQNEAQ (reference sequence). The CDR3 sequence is CASEDSAYNEQFF. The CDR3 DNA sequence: TGTGCCAGCGAGGACTCAGCCTACAATGAGCAGTTCTTC.

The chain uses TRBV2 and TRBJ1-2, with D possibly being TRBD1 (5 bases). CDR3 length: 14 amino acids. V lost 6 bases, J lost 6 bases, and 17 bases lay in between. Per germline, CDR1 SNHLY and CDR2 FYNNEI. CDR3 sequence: CASRTRGRVDGYTF. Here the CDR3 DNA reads TGTGCCAGCAGAACCCGGGGGAGGGTCGATGGCTACACCTTC.

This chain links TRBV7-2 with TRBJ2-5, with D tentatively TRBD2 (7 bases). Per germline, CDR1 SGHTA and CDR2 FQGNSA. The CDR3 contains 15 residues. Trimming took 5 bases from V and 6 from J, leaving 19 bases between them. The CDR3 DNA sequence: TGTGCCAGCAGCGCCTCTGGTGGGGGGGCAAAGACCCAGTACTTC. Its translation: CASSASGGGAKTQYF. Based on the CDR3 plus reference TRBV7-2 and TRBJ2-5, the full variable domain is GAGVSQSPSNKVTEKGKDVELRCDPISGHTALYWYRQSLGQGLEFLIYFQGNSAPDKSGLPSDRFSAERTGGSVSTLTIQRTQQEDSAVYLCASSASGGGAKTQYFGPGTRLLVL.

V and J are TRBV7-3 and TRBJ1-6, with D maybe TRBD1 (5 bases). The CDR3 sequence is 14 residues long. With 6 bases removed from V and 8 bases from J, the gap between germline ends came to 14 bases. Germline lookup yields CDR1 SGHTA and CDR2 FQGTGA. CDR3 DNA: TGTGCCAGCAGACTTGGCAGGGACGATTCACCCCTCCACTTT. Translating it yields CASRLGRDDSPLHF.